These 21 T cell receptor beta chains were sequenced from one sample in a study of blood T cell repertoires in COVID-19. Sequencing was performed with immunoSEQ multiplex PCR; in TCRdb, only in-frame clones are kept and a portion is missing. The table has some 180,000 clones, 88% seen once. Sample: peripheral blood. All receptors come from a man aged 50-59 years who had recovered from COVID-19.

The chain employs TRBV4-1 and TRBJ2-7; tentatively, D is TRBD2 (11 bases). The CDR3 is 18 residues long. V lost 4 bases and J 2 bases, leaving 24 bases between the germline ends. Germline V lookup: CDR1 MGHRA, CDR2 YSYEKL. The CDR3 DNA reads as TGCGCCAGCAGCCCCCGGGACAGGGGACTAGCGGATCCCTACGAGCAGTACTTC. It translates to CASSPRDRGLADPYEQYF.

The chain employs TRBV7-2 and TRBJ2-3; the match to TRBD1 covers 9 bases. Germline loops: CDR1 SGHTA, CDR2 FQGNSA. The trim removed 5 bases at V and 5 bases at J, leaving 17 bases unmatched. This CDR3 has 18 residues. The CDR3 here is CASSPEDRGALGGDTQYF. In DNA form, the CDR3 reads TGTGCCAGCAGCCCGGAAGACAGGGGGGCTCTCGGAGGAGATACGCAGTATTTT.

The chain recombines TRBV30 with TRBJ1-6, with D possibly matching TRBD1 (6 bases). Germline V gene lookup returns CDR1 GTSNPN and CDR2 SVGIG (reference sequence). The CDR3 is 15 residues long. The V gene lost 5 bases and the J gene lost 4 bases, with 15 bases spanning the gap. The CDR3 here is CAWSTGTTYNSPLHF. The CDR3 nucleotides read TGTGCCTGGTCGACCGGGACAACTTATAATTCACCCCTCCACTTT.

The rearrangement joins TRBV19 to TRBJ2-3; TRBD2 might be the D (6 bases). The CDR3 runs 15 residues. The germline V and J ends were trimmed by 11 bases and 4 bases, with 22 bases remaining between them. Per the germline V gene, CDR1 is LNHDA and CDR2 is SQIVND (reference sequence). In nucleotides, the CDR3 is TGTGCCGCTAGCGAGGGGCAGGGAGTCGCAGATACGCAGTATTTT. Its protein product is CAASEGQGVADTQYF. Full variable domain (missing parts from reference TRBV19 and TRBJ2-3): DGGITQSPKYLFRKEGQNVTLSCEQNLNHDAMYWYRQDPGQGLRLIYYSQIVNDFQKGDIAEGYSVSREKKESFPLTVTSAQKNPTAFYLCAASEGQGVADTQYFGPGTRLTVL.

CDR3 DNA: TGTGCCAGTAGTATATCGCAGGGCCTCGGGCTAGATACGCAGTATTTT. Residues: CASSISQGLGLDTQYF. V is TRBV19 and J is TRBJ2-3, with a possible D match to TRBD1 (5 bases). This CDR3 has 16 amino acids. Germline CDR1 LNHDA, CDR2 SQIVND (reference sequence). Trimming took off 2 bases at V and 5 bases at J, with 17 bases between the two ends.

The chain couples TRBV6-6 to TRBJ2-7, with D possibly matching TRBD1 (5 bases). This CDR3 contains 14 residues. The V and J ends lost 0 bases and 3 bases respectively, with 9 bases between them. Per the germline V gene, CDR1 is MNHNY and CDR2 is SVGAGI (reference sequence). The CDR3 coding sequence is TGTGCCAGCAGTTACTCGGGGCAGAACTACGAGCAGTACTTC. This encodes CASSYSGQNYEQYF.

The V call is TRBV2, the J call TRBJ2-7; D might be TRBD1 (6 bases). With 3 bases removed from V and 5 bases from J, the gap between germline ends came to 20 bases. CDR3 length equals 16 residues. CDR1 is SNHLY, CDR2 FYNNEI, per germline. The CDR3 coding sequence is TGTGCCAGCAGTGATCTGGGGGCAGGGGATGCCGACGAGCAGTACTTC. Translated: CASSDLGAGDADEQYF.

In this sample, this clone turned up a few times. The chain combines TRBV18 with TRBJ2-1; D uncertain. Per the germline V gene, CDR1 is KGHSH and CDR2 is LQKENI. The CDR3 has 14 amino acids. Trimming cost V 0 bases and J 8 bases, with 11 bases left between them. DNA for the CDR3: TGTGCCAGCTCACCACCTGGAATAGCCCATGAGCAGTTCTTC. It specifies CASSPPGIAHEQFF.

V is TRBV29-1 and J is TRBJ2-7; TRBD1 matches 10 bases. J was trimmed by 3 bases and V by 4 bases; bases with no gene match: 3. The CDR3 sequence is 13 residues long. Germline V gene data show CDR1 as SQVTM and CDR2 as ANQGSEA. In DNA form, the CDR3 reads TGCAGCGTTGGGACAGGGGGGGTCTACGAGCAGTACTTC. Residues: CSVGTGGVYEQYF.

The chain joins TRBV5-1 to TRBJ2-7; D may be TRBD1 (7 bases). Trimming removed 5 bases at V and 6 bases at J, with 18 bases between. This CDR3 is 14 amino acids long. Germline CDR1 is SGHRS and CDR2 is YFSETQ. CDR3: CASSSEPQGGEQYF. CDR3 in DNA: TGCGCCAGCAGTTCCGAACCTCAGGGGGGCGAGCAGTACTTC.

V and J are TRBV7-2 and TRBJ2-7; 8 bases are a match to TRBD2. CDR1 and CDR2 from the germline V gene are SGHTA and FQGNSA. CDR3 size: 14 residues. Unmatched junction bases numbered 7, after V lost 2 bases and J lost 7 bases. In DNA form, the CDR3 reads TGTGCCAGCAGCTTATACGGGGGGGGAAGTGAGCAGTACTTC. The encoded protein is CASSLYGGGSEQYF.

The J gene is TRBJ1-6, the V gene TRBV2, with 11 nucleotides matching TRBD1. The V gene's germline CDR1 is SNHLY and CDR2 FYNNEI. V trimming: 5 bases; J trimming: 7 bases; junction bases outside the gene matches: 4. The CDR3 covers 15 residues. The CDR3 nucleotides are TGTGCCAGCAGTTTTGGACAGGGGGCGAATTCACCCCTCCACTTT. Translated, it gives CASSFGQGANSPLHF.

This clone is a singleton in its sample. CDR3 loop: CSASPLPKGSGQFTGELFF. CDR3 bases: TGCAGTGCTAGTCCGCTTCCAAAGGGTAGCGGGCAATTCACCGGGGAGCTGTTTTTT. The genes are TRBV20-1 and TRBJ2-2, with TRBD2 matching 7 bases. V dropped 3 bases and J dropped 4; count of bases not matched to a gene: 20. Per the germline V gene, CDR1 is DFQATT and CDR2 is SNEGSKA (reference sequence). The CDR3 totals 19 residues.

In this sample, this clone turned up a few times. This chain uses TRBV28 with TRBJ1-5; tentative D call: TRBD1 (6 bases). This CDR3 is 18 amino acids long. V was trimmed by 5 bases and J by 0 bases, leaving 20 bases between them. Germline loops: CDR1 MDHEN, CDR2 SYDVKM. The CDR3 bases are TGTGCCAGCAGTCGGGCGTCGGCGGGGGCCCTTAGCAATCAGCCCCAGCATTTT. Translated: CASSRASAGALSNQPQHF.

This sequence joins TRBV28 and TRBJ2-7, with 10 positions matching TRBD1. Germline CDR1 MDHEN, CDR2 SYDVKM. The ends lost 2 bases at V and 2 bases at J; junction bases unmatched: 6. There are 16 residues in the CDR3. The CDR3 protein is CASSLPKGQGTYEQYF. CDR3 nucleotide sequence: TGTGCCAGCAGTTTACCCAAGGGACAGGGGACCTACGAGCAGTACTTC.

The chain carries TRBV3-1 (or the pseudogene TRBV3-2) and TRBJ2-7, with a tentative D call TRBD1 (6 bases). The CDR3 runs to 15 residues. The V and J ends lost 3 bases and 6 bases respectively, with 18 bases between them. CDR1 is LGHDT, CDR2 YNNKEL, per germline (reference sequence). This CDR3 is CASSQARSRGIEQYF. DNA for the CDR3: TGTGCCAGCAGCCAGGCTCGGTCGAGGGGGATCGAGCAGTACTTC.

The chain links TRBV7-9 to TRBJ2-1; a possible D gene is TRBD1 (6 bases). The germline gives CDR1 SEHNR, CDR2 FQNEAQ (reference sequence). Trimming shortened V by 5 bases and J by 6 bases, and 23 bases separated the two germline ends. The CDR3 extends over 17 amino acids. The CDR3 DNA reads TGTGCCAGCAGCACTGGGGGCGTGGCAGGGGCGTTCAATGAGCAGTTCTTC. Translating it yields CASSTGGVAGAFNEQFF. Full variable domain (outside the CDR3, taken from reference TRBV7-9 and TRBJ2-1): DTGVSQNPRHKITKRGQNVTFRCDPISEHNRLYWYRQTLGQGPEFLTYFQNEAQLEKSRLLSDRFSAERPKGSFSTLEIQRTEQGDSAMYLCASSTGGVAGAFNEQFFGPGTRLTVL.

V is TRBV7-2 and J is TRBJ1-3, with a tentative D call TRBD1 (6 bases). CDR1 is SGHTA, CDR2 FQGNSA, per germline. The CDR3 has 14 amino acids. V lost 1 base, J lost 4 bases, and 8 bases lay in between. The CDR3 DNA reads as TGTGCCAGCAGCTTAGGGGGGCTCGGAAACACCATATATTTT. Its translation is CASSLGGLGNTIYF.

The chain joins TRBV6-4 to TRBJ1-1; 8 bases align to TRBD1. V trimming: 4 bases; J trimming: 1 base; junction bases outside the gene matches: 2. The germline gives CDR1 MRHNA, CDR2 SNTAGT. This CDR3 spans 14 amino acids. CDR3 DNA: TGTGCCAGCAGTGCAGGGGGCGGGAACACTGAAGCTTTCTTT. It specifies CASSAGGGNTEAFF.

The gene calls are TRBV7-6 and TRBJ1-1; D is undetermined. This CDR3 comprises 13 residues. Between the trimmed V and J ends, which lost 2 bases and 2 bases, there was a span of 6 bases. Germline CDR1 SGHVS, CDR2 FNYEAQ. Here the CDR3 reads CASSLSKNTEAFF. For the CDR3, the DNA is TGTGCCAGCAGCTTATCCAAAAACACTGAAGCTTTCTTT.

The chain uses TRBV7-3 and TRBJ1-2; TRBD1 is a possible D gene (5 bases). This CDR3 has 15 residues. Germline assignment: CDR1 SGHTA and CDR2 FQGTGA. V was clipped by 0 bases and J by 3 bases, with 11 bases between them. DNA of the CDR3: TGTGCCAGCAGCTTAACGTCCAGGGTTGACTATGGCTACACCTTC. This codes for CASSLTSRVDYGYTF. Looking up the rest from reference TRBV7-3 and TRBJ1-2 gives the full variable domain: GAGVSQTPSNKVTEKGKYVELRCDPISGHTALYWYRQSLGQGPEFLIYFQGTGAADDSGLPNDRFFAVRPEGSVSTLKIQRTERGDSAVYLCASSLTSRVDYGYTFGSGTRLTVV.